This T cell receptor (beta chain) was found in a study of T-cell memory formation after mild COVID-19. General study findings and limits: Among CD4+ contracting clones, most were CM and EM, and CD8+ ones EMRA.

TCRdb redid the calling of the 5' RACE reads with MiXCR, one entry per CDR3 protein. The top ten hold more than 20% of the sample, which has 250,000 to 350,000 distinct CDR3 sequences, 15% seen once. The CDR3 is 13 amino acids. The ends lost 1 base at V and 6 bases at J; junction bases unmatched: 3. Germline V CDR1 and CDR2: LGHDT, YNNKEL (reference sequence). Comment on this clonotype: Its specificity is not known.

What was sequenced was PBMCs or a T cell subset sorted from them (not recorded which). The clonotype was recovered from a young man who had mild COVID-19 (a few samples of this study predate the infection). Cell type and time point are not known. This chain joins TRBV3-1 and TRBJ2-7, with TRBD1 matching over 7 bases. This CDR3 reads CASSQASGGEQYF. The CDR3 DNA reads TGTGCCAGCAGCCAAGCTTCAGGGGGCGAGCAGTACTTC.